This TCR beta chain emerged from a study of blood T cell repertoires in COVID-19. Across the study: The cDNA or gDNA used as material had been derived from T cells, B-cell-depleted T cells, or PBMCs.

The length of the CDR3 is 14 residues. J gave up 5 bases and V 7 bases, and 6 bases lay outside the gene matches. Germline V gene lookup returns CDR1 SGHTA and CDR2 FQGNSA. Original methodology: Reference gene primer amplification gave estimated nucleated cell counts. TCRdb keeps only in-frame clones here, not all; method: immunoSEQ multiplex PCR. For V, J and clone size, that table is used; D and trimming come from the DNA. Among more than 15,000 clones listed, roughly 87% were seen once. The V and J genes are TRBV7-2 and TRBJ2-1; TRBD2 matches 9 bases. The origin of this receptor is a human donor in a cohort sampled during active COVID-19. The donor label of this sample is uncertain. The sample consisted of peripheral blood. CDR3 nucleotide sequence: TGTGCCAGCACTAGGACTAGCGCGAACAATGAGCAGTTCTTC. This encodes CASTRTSANNEQFF.